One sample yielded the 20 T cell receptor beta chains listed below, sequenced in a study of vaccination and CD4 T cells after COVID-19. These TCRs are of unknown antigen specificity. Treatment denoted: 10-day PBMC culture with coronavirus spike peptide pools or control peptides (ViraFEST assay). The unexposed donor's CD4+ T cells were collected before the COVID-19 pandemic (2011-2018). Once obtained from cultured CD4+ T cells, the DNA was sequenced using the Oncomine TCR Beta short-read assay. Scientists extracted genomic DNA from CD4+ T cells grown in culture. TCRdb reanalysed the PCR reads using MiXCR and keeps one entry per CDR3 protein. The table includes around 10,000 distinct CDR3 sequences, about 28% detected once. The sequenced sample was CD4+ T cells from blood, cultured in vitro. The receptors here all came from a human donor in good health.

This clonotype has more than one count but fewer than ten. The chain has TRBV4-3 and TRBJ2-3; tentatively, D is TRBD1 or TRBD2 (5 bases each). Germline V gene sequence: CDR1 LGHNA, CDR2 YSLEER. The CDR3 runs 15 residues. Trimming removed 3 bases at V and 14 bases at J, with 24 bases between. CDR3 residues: CASSHAGTTHSQLYF. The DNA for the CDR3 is TGCGCCAGCAGCCATGCCGGGACCACCCATTCGCAGTTGTATTTT.

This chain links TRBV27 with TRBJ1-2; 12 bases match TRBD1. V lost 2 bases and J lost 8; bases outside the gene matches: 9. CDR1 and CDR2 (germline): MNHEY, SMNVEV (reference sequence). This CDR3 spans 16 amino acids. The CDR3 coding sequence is TGTGCCAGCAGTTTAGGGAACCCCGGGACAGGGGGCGGCTACACCTTC. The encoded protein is CASSLGNPGTGGGYTF.

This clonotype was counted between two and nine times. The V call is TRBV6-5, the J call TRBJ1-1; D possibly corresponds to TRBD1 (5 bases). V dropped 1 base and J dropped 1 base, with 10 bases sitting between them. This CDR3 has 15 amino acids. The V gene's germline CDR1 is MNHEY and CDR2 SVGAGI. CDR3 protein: CASSYLGVGNTEAFF. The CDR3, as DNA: TGTGCCAGCAGTTACTTGGGGGTGGGGAACACTGAAGCTTTCTTT.

CDR3 nucleotides: TGCGCCAGCAGCCGAACTCACAGGGATGAAAAACTGTTTTTT. This sequence encodes CASSRTHRDEKLFF. The chain couples TRBV4-3 to TRBJ1-4, with D perhaps matching TRBD1 (6 bases). CDR1 and CDR2 from the germline V gene are LGHNA and YSLEER. The CDR3 has 14 residues. V lost 4 bases to trimming and J lost 6 bases, with 12 bases between them.

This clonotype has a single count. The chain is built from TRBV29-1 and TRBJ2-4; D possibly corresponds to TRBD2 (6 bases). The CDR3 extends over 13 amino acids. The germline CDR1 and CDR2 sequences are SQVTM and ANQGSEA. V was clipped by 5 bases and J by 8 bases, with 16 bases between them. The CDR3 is CSVNRGPGDIQYF. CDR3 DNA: TGCAGCGTTAATCGGGGACCGGGGGACATTCAGTACTTC.

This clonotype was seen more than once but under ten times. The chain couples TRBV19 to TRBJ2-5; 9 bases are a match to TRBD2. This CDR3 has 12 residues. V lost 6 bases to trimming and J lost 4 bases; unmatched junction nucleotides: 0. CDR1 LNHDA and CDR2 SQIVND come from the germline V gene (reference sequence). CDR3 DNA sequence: TGTGCCAGTAGACTAGCGGGAGAGACCCAGTACTTC. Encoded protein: CASRLAGETQYF.

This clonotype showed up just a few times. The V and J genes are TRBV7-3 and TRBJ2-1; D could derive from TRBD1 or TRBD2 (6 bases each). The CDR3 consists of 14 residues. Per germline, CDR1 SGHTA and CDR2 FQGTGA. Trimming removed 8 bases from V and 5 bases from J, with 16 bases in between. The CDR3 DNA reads TGTGCCAGCGCTAAGGGGGGCACCAACAATGAGCAGTTCTTC. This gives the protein CASAKGGTNNEQFF.

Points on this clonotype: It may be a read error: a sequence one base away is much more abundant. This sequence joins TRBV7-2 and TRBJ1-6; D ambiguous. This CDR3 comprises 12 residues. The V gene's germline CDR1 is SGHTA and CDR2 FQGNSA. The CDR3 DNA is TGTGTCAGCAGCTTTCCCATTCGACCCCTCCACTTT. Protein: CVSSFPIRPLHF.

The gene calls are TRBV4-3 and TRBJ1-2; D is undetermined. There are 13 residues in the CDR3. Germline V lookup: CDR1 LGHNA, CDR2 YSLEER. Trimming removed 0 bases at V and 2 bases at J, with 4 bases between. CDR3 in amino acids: CASSQDKNYGYTF. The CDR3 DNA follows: TGCGCCAGCAGCCAAGACAAAAACTATGGCTACACCTTC.

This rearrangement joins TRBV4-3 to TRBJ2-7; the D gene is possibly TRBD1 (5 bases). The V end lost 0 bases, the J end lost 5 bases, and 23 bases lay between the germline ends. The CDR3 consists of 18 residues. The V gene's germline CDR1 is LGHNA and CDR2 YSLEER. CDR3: CASSQDVRKHQDKHEQYF. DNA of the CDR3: TGCGCCAGCAGCCAAGACGTGCGAAAACACCAGGACAAACACGAGCAGTACTTC.

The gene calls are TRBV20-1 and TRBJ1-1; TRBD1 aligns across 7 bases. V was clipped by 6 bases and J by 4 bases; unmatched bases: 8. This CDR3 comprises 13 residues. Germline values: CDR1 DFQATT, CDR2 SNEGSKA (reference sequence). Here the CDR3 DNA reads TGCAGTGCCATACAGGGGATGTTCACTGAAGCTTTCTTT. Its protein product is CSAIQGMFTEAFF.

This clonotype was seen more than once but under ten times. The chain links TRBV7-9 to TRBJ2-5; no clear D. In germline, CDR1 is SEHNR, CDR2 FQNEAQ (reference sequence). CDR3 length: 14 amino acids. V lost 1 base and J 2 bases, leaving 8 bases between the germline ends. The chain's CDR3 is CASSLVAPQETQYF. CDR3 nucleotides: TGTGCCAGCAGCTTAGTGGCACCGCAAGAGACCCAGTACTTC.

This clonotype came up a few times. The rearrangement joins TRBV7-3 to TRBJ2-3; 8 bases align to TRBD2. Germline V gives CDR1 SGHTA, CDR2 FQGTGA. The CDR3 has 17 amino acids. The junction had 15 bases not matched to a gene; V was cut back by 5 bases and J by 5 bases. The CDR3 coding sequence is TGTGCCAGCAGCCCATACGCCCCAGCGGGAGTCAGAGATACGCAGTATTTT. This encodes CASSPYAPAGVRDTQYF.

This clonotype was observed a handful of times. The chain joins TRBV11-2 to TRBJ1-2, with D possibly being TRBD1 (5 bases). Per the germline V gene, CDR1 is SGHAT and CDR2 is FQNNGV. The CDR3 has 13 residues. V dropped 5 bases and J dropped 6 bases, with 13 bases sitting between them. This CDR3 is CASSLDRMDGYTF. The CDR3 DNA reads TGTGCCAGCAGCCTCGACAGAATGGATGGCTACACCTTC.

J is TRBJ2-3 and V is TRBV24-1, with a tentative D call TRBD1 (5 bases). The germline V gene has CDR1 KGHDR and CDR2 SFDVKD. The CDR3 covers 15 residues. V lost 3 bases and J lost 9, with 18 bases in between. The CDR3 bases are TGTGCCACCAGTGATCCCAGGACACCACCCGACACGCAGTATTTT. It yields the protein CATSDPRTPPDTQYF.

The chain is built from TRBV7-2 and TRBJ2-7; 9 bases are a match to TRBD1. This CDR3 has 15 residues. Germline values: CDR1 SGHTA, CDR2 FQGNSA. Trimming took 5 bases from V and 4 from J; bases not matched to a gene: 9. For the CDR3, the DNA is TGTGCCAGCAGCCTAAACAGGGGGCTGGATTACGAGCAGTACTTC. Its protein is CASSLNRGLDYEQYF. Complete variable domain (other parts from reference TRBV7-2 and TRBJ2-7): GAGVSQSPSNKVTEKGKDVELRCDPISGHTALYWYRQSLGQGLEFLIYFQGNSAPDKSGLPSDRFSAERTGGSVSTLTIQRTQQEDSAVYLCASSLNRGLDYEQYFGPGTRLTVT.

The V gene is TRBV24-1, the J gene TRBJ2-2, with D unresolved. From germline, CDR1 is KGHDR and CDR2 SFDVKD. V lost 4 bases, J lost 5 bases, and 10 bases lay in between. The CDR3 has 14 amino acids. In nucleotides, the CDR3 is TGTGCCACCAGTGAACACGGTGGGACCGGGGAGCTGTTTTTT. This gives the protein CATSEHGGTGELFF.

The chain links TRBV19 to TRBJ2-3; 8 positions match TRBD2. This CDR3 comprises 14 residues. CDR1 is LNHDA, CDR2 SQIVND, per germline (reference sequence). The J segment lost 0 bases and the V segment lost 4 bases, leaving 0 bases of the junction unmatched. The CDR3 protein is CASSTSGSTDTQYF. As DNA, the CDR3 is TGTGCCAGTAGTACTAGCGGGAGCACAGATACGCAGTATTTT.

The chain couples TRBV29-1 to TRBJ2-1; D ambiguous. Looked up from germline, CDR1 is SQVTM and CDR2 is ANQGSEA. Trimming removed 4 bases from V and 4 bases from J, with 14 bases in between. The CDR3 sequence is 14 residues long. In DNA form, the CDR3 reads TGCAGCGTTGCCCTAGGCGGAGATTACAATGAGCAGTTCTTC. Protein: CSVALGGDYNEQFF.

The CDR3 spells CASAGTGVNTQYF. DNA of the CDR3: TGTGCCAGCGCCGGGACTGGGGTTAATACGCAGTATTTT. V is TRBV6-2 or TRBV6-3 and J is TRBJ2-3, with TRBD2 as a possible D gene (6 bases). V dropped 8 bases and J dropped 7 bases, with 16 bases sitting between them. The CDR3 is made up of 13 amino acids. Germline V gene data show CDR1 as MNHEY and CDR2 as SVGEGT.